This record looks at one T cell receptor (beta chain) sequence and its context. The antigen this receptor binds is unknown. No base qualities exist here, and no much larger clone lies one base off it. The germline V gene (reference sequence) specifies LGHDT as CDR1 and YNNKEL as CDR2. From the cysteine through the phenylalanine, the CDR3 covers 16 amino acids. Only the CDR3 DNA stays, 48 bases, in frame from base 1. V lost 4 bases and J lost 7 bases; the stretch between them is 17 bases long. Participants in the prospective study were enrolled through a virtual design, were aged roughly 18 to 100 years, and lived in under 25 United States geographic areas. In the prospective study, cohorts were assigned on the basis of participant-reported clinical history obtained from a screening survey and a study questionnaire. Exposed participants had been in contact, within 2 weeks of entering the study, with a person who had a PCR-confirmed or clinician-diagnosed case of COVID-19. In the prospective study, mobile phlebotomists collected whole blood, serum and a nasopharyngeal or oropharyngeal swab from each participant. Participants in the prospective study had the option to provide additional blood draws and questionnaires over a roughly two-month period. Before DNA extraction, blood samples from the prospective study were shipped at room temperature or frozen.

The record originates from a study of blood T cell repertoires in COVID-19 (dated by TCRdb to the early 2020s). In terms of the full investigation: The collaborator samples originated in the United States, Italy and Spain and spanned the acute and convalescent phases of COVID-19. The samples were drawn from the first 160 participants of the ongoing ImmuneRACE study and from over a thousand subjects provided by 6 global collaborators. Deeply sampled blood TCRbeta repertoires from subjects exposed to, actively infected with, or recovered from COVID-19 were included in the dataset. Where available, HLA class I and class II types were obtained from metadata supplied by the sample provider rather than from assay-based typing. The repertoires were released in a freely available public database meant as a resource for research on the immune response to SARS-CoV-2. The prospective study material was composed of cDNA or gDNA derived from T cells, B-cell-depleted T cells, or PBMCs. The sample metadata nearly always contained a de-identified subject ID, COVID-19 status, age in years and sex.

TCRbeta CDR3 regions were amplified from genomic DNA by means of the immunoSEQ Assay, a bias-controlled multiplex PCR. The study's own analysis went as follows. The number of nucleated cells in each sample was estimated from the amplification of reference gene primers within the assay. To quantify the absolute abundance of each unique TCRbeta CDR3 rearrangement, sequence reads were collapsed and filtered. For each sample, productive Simpson clonality was calculated as the square root of Simpson's diversity index over productive rearrangements. The table comes from immuneACCESS by way of TCRdb, which keeps in-frame sequences with V and J called. Part of the clones is missing from these tables; in studies checked, under half for an unresolved V gene and the rest for unknown reasons. V, J and clone size derive from that table, while D and trimming were established from the DNA sequence. This sample lists 250,000 to 300,000 clones; roughly 80% were detected once. The top ten constitute 5% of the sample.

Here is what the overall study found, with its caveats: How much clinical and demographic metadata was included differed by source and by participant, and the metadata was provided uncurated.

The origin of this receptor is a man aged 40-49 years who had been exposed to COVID-19. The sequence links TRBV3-1 (or the pseudogene TRBV3-2) to TRBJ2-6; perhaps TRBD2 is the D gene, with 5 bases matching. Specimen: PBMCs or T cells enriched from blood (not recorded which). The CDR3 reads CASSLPSLPSANVLTF. Read as DNA, the sequence is TGTGCCAGCAGCCTCCCGAGCCTCCCTAGCGCCAACGTCCTGACTTTC.